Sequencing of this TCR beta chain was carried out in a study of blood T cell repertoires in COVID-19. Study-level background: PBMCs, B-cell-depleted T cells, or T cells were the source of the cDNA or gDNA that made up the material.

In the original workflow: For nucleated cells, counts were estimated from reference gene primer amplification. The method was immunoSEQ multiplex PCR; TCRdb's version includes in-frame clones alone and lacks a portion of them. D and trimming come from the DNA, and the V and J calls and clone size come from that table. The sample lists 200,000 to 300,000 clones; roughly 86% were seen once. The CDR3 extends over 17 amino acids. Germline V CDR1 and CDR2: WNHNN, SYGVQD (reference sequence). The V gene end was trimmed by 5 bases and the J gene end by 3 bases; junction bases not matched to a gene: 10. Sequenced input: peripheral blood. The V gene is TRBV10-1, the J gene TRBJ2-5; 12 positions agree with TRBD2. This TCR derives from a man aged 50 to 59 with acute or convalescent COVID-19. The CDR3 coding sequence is TGCGCCAGCAGTCTGGGAAGACTAGCGGGAGCTAAAGAGACCCAGTACTTC. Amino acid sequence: CASSLGRLAGAKETQYF.